This T cell receptor beta chain originates from a study of graft-versus-host responses after intestinal transplantation. About the research overall: Multivisceral, liver-intestinal, or isolated intestinal grafts went to recipients. Anti-thymocyte globulin served as induction for all recipients, who then took tacrolimus and steroids for roughly 3 years. Study outcomes and limitations: Some GvH clones were seen earlier in gut or blood, suggesting intestinal origin.

Germline V gene sequence: CDR1 MNHEY, CDR2 SVGAGI. CDR3 length: 12 residues. Trimming took off 10 bases at V and 7 bases at J, with 11 bases between the two ends. This clone has a single count. The target antigen is unknown. Assay used: immunoSEQ multiplex PCR; TCRdb lists only in-frame clones, some missing. The sample includes 100,000 to 140,000 clones, approximately 86% of them seen just once. This clonotype was sampled from a human donor who was the organ donor for an intestinal transplant. The sequenced sample was unstimulated CD4+ T cells sorted from spleen or lymph node cells, obtained before transplant. This chain connects TRBV6-5 to TRBJ1-6; D remains unclear. DNA of the CDR3: TGTGCCACCTATCGTGGAAATTCACCCCTCCACTTT. This sequence encodes CATYRGNSPLHF.